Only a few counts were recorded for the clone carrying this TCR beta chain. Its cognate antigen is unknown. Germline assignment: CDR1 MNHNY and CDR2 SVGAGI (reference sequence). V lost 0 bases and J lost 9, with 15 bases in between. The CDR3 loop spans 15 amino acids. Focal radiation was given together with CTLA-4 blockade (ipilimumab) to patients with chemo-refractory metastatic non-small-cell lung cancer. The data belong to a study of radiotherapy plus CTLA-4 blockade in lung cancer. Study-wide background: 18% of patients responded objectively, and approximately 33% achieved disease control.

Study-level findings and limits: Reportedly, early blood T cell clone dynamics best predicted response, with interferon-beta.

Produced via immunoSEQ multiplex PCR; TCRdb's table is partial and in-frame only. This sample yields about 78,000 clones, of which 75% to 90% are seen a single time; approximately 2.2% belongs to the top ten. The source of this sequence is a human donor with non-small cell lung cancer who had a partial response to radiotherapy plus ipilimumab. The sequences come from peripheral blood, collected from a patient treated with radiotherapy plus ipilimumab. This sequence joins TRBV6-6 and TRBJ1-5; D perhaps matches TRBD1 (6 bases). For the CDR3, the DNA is TGTGCCAGCAGTTACTCACCGGACAGAGGATGGCCCCAGCATTTT. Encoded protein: CASSYSPDRGWPQHF.